This T cell receptor beta chain was profiled in a study of T cell repertoires in cytomegalovirus infection. This clonotype was seen ten or more times. The CDR3 totals 15 residues. In germline, CDR1 is SEHNR, CDR2 FQNEAQ (reference sequence). V shed 5 bases and J 12 bases; nucleotides not matched to a gene: 15. TCRdb reanalysed the reads using MiXCR and keeps one entry per CDR3 protein. The data show 560,000 or so distinct CDR3 sequences, more than 15% seen once. Sequencing was done on a sample of CD8+ T cells from PBMCs. The receptor was derived from a human donor in good health (CMV status not recorded). Some clones in this sample may be carry-over from other donors' samples. The chain joins TRBV7-9 to TRBJ2-1; 8 nucleotides match TRBD2. CDR3 amino acids: CASSRNSGAPQGQFF. The CDR3 DNA reads as TGTGCCAGCAGCCGGAATAGCGGGGCTCCCCAAGGGCAGTTCTTC.